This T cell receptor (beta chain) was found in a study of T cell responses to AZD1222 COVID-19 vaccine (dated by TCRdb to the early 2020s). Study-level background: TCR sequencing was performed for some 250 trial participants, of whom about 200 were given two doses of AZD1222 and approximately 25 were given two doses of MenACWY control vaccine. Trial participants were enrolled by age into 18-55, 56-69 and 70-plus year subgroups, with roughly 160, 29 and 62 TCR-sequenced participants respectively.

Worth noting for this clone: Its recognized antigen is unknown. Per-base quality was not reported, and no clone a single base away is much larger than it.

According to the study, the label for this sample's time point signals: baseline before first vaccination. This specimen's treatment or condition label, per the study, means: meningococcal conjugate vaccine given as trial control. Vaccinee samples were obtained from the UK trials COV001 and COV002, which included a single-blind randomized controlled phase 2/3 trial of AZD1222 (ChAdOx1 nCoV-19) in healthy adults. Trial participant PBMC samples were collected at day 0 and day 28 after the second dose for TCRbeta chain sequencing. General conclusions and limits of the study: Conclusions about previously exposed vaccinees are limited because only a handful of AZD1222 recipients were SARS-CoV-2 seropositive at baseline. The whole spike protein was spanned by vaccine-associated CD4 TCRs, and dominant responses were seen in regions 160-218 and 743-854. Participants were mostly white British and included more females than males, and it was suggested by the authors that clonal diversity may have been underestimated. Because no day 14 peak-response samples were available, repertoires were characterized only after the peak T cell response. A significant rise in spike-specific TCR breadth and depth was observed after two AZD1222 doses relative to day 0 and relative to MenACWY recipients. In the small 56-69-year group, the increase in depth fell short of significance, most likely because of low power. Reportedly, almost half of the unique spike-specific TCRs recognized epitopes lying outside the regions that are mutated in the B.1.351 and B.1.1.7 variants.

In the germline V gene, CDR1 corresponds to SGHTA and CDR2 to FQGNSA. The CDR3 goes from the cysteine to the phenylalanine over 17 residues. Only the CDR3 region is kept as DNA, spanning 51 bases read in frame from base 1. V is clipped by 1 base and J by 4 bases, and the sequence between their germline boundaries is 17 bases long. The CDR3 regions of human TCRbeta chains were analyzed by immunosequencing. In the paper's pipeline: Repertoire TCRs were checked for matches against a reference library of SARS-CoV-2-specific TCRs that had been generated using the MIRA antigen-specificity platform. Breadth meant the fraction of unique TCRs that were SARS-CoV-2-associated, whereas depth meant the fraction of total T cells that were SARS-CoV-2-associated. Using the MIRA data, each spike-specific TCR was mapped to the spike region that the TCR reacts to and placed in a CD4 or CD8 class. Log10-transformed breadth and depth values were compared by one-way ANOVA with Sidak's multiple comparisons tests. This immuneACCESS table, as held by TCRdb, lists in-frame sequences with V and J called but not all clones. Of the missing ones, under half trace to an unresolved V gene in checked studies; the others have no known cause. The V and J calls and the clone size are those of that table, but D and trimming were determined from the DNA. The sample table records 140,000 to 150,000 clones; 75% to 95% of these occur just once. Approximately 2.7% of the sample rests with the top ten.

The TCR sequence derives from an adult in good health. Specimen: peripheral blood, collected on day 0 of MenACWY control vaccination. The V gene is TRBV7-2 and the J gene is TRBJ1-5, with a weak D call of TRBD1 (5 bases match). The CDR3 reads CASSLVGRGLGNQPQHF. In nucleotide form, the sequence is TGTGCCAGCAGCTTAGTGGGTAGGGGCTTAGGGAATCAGCCCCAGCATTTT.